This T cell receptor beta chain was sequenced in a study of naive and memory T cell subsets. An equimolar mix of two oligonucleotides served as the beta constant-region primer for TRBC1 and TRBC2. Ligation attached a single-stranded oligonucleotide with a 12-nucleotide UMI and the SP2 primer to the cDNA 3' end. The ligated cDNA underwent four PCR rounds using SP2 and nested alpha and beta constant-region primers. In TCRdb, the UMI-ligation and nested PCR reads were re-called with MiXCR into one record per CDR3 protein. The table records around 160,000 distinct CDR3 sequences, more than 15% of them present only once. Germline V CDR1 and CDR2: SGHRS, YFSETQ. V was cut by 2 bases and J by 2 bases, with 5 bases left in between. The CDR3 covers 12 residues.

The gene calls are TRBV5-1 and TRBJ2-7; no firm D call. The receptor was isolated from a human donor in good health. Sequenced: naive CD4+ T cells from blood. This CDR3 is CASSFSPYEQYF. In nucleotides, the CDR3 is TGCGCCAGCAGCTTTTCTCCCTACGAGCAGTACTTC.